The 25 T cell receptor beta chains below were found in one sample sequenced in a study of shared clonotypes between healthy human individuals. CD45RO negativity and positive selection for CCR7 defined naive CD8 cells, a population that excluded terminally differentiated effector memory CD45RA+ cells. The protocol was immunoSEQ multiplex PCR, while the TCRdb copy is restricted to in-frame clones and leaves out a portion. The sample carries about 1,800,000 clones, about 95% recorded once. The sequencing sample was made of naive CD8+ T cells sorted from blood. The receptors originated from a man younger than 35 in good health.

This chain links TRBV28 with TRBJ2-1, with 9 bases lining up with TRBD2. The V segment lost 2 bases and the J segment 4 bases; nucleotides outside the gene matches: 6. The germline V gene has CDR1 MDHEN and CDR2 SYDVKM. The CDR3 length is 16 residues. The CDR3 nucleotides read TGTGCCAGCAGTTTAAGTTGGGGACTAGCTTACAATGAGCAGTTCTTC. Translated: CASSLSWGLAYNEQFF.

The chain joins TRBV4-3 to TRBJ2-2, with 14 bases aligning to TRBD2. The CDR3 contains 18 residues. Germline assignment: CDR1 LGHNA and CDR2 YSLEER. V shed 1 base, J shed 6 bases, and the junction held 7 bases outside the gene matches. CDR3 in amino acids: CASSQGLAGGPAAGELFF. CDR3 DNA sequence: TGCGCCAGCAGCCAAGGACTAGCGGGAGGGCCTGCCGCCGGGGAGCTGTTTTTT.

Concerning this clone: The sample has other DNA sequences that encode this CDR3 too. The chain carries TRBV5-6 and TRBJ1-5; D perhaps matches TRBD1 (5 bases). Deletions cut 2 bases from V and 2 bases from J, with 8 bases between. The length of the CDR3 is 14 residues. Germline V gives CDR1 SGHDT, CDR2 YYEEEE. For the CDR3, the DNA is TGTGCCAGCAGCTTAGGGGAAGGCAATCAGCCCCAGCATTTT. Translated, it gives CASSLGEGNQPQHF. The full variable domain, in which reference TRBV5-6 and TRBJ1-5 provide the parts outside the CDR3, is DAGVTQSPTHLIKTRGQQVTLRCSPKSGHDTVSWYQQALGQGPQFIFQYYEEEERQRGNFPDRFSGHQFPNYSSELNVNALLLGDSALYLCASSLGEGNQPQHFGDGTRLSIL.

The V gene is TRBV4-1, the J gene TRBJ2-7; D ambiguous. Germline V gene sequence: CDR1 MGHRA, CDR2 YSYEKL. Trimming left V 5 bases short and J 2 bases short, with 10 bases between. This CDR3 region has 13 residues. The chain's CDR3 is CASSEGPTYEQYF. The CDR3, as DNA: TGCGCCAGCAGCGAAGGGCCCACCTACGAGCAGTACTTC.

The V call is TRBV29-1, the J call TRBJ1-3; D is ambiguous. V was shortened by 0 bases and J by 0 bases, with 6 bases between the two germline ends. CDR3 length equals 14 residues. Germline-derived CDR1 and CDR2 are SQVTM and ANQGSEA. The CDR3 DNA reads TGCAGCGTTGAAGACACTGACTCTGGAAACACCATATATTTT. Amino acids: CSVEDTDSGNTIYF.

The chain carries TRBV5-1 and TRBJ2-1, with D perhaps TRBD2 (6 bases). The CDR3 covers 14 residues. V was cut by 7 bases and J by 4 bases, with 15 bases left in between. Germline V lookup: CDR1 SGHRS, CDR2 YFSETQ. As DNA, the CDR3 is TGCGCCAGCTCGACGGAGGGAGATTACAATGAGCAGTTCTTC. Translated: CASSTEGDYNEQFF.

This chain joins TRBV27 and TRBJ2-7, with no clear D. Germline lookup yields CDR1 MNHEY and CDR2 SMNVEV (reference sequence). Trimming shortened V by 5 bases and J by 2 bases, and 10 bases separated the two germline ends. CDR3 length: 13 residues. CDR3 sequence reads: CASSVSSPYEQYF. The CDR3 DNA follows: TGTGCCAGCAGTGTCTCGTCTCCCTACGAGCAGTACTTC.

Only one count was recorded for this clone. Here the CDR3 reads CATRQGTTTNEKLFF. CDR3 in DNA: TGTGCCACCCGACAGGGCACGACAACTAATGAAAAACTGTTTTTT. The chain recombines TRBV27 with TRBJ1-4; 7 bases match TRBD1. The CDR3 covers 15 residues. V was pared by 10 bases and J by 0 bases, with 8 bases of the junction left unmatched. Germline lookup yields CDR1 MNHEY and CDR2 SMNVEV (reference sequence).

V usage is TRBV27 and J usage is TRBJ1-2, with a possible D match to TRBD1 (5 bases). Germline V lookup: CDR1 MNHEY, CDR2 SMNVEV (reference sequence). This CDR3 has 15 amino acids. The ends were cut back, 3 bases at V and 1 base at J, with 12 bases in the middle. In DNA form, the CDR3 reads TGTGCCAGCAGTTTCGAACAGGACTTTAACTATGGCTACACCTTC. Its protein is CASSFEQDFNYGYTF.

To note about this clone: This sample includes further DNA sequences coding for the same CDR3. V and J are TRBV27 and TRBJ2-7, with unresolved D. The CDR3 is 15 residues long. From germline, CDR1 is MNHEY and CDR2 SMNVEV (reference sequence). Trimming removed 1 base at V and 0 bases at J, with 10 bases between. CDR3 protein: CASSLWAGSSYEQYF. The CDR3 nucleotides read TGTGCCAGCAGTTTATGGGCAGGTAGCTCCTACGAGCAGTACTTC.

This CDR3 reads CASSDPTGTRALYNEQFF. The CDR3 nucleotides are TGCGCCAGCAGTGACCCCACCGGGACTCGAGCCCTATACAATGAGCAGTTCTTC. This chain uses TRBV10-2 with TRBJ2-1; perhaps TRBD2 as D (6 bases). From germline, CDR1 is WSHSY and CDR2 SAAADI. The CDR3 runs to 18 residues. Trimming took 3 bases from V and 4 from J, leaving 22 bases between them.

The rearrangement joins TRBV9 to TRBJ1-1; the D is unclear. Deletions cut 5 bases from V and 5 bases from J, with 16 bases between. Germline V CDR1 and CDR2: SGDLS, YYNGEE. This CDR3 has 14 residues. The CDR3 DNA reads as TGTGCCAGCAGTCTCAATGATGGTTCAACTGAAGCTTTCTTT. Its protein product is CASSLNDGSTEAFF.

This clone came up once. This chain connects TRBV27 to TRBJ1-2, with 7 positions matching TRBD1. The CDR3 contains 16 residues. Unmatched junction bases numbered 12, after V lost 6 bases and J lost 2 bases. Germline assignment: CDR1 MNHEY and CDR2 SMNVEV (reference sequence). CDR3 sequence: CASSPSGLQGNYGYTF. In DNA, the CDR3 is TGTGCCAGCAGCCCGTCCGGATTACAGGGGAACTATGGCTACACCTTC.

This chain joins TRBV7-9 and TRBJ2-7, with D perhaps matching TRBD1 (5 bases). The CDR3 loop spans 15 amino acids. With 5 bases removed from V and 2 bases from J, the gap between germline ends came to 16 bases. The V gene's germline CDR1 is SEHNR and CDR2 FQNEAQ (reference sequence). This CDR3 is CASSPEAGWAYEQYF. CDR3 in DNA: TGTGCCAGCAGCCCCGAGGCAGGGTGGGCCTACGAGCAGTACTTC.

V gene TRBV28 combines with J gene TRBJ2-7; D is unclear. V shed 3 bases and J shed 7 bases, with 7 bases lying between them. Germline V lookup: CDR1 MDHEN, CDR2 SYDVKM. This CDR3 is 11 amino acids long. CDR3 in DNA: TGTGCCAGCAGTTTGTCGCGGGAGCAGTACTTC. Encoded protein: CASSLSREQYF.

The chain employs TRBV9 and TRBJ2-5, with TRBD2 identical over 8 bases. This CDR3 is 14 amino acids long. V trimming: 2 bases; J trimming: 5 bases; junction bases outside the gene matches: 5. Germline V gene lookup returns CDR1 SGDLS and CDR2 YYNGEE. CDR3 in amino acids: CASSVLREGETQYF. DNA for the CDR3: TGTGCCAGCAGCGTCCTTCGGGAGGGGGAGACCCAGTACTTC.

V is TRBV4-3 and J is TRBJ1-2; D not resolved. Germline loops: CDR1 LGHNA, CDR2 YSLEER. The CDR3 totals 16 residues. The V end lost 0 bases, the J end lost 0 bases, and 11 bases lay between the germline ends. CDR3 in amino acids: CASSQDRRTPNYGYTF. The CDR3 DNA is TGCGCCAGCAGCCAAGATAGGCGGACTCCTAACTATGGCTACACCTTC.

As regards this clone: The same CDR3 is also encoded by other DNA sequences in this sample. V usage is TRBV4-1 and J usage is TRBJ2-1; D is unresolved. The V end was cut by 1 base, the J end by 7 bases, with 5 bases between. Germline CDR1 MGHRA, CDR2 YSYEKL. CDR3 size: 12 residues. CDR3 sequence (DNA): TGCGCCAGCAGCCAAGTGCGTAATGAGCAGTTCTTC. This encodes CASSQVRNEQFF.

The V and J genes are TRBV11-2 and TRBJ2-1, with 7 bases lining up with TRBD2. CDR3 length: 16 amino acids. The V gene end was trimmed by 4 bases and the J gene end by 2 bases; junction bases not matched to a gene: 8. Germline V gene lookup returns CDR1 SGHAT and CDR2 FQNNGV. CDR3 coding DNA: TGTGCCAGCAGCTACCATACTAGCGTGCCCTACAATGAGCAGTTCTTC. It encodes CASSYHTSVPYNEQFF.

The rearrangement joins TRBV27 to TRBJ1-2, with 8 bases aligning to TRBD1. V lost 6 bases to trimming and J lost 8 bases; unmatched junction nucleotides: 11. Germline loops: CDR1 MNHEY, CDR2 SMNVEV (reference sequence). The CDR3 runs to 14 residues. The CDR3 region is CASRTSGQAEGYTF. For the CDR3, the DNA is TGTGCCAGCAGAACGTCGGGACAGGCGGAGGGCTACACCTTC.

This clone has a single count. The gene calls are TRBV11-2 and TRBJ1-5; a weak D match, TRBD1 (6 bases). Trimming took off 3 bases at V and 4 bases at J, with 7 bases between the two ends. The CDR3 covers 13 residues. Germline CDR1 SGHAT, CDR2 FQNNGV. The CDR3 loop is CASSFQGNQPQHF. For the CDR3, the DNA is TGTGCCAGCAGCTTTCAGGGGAATCAGCCCCAGCATTTT.

The rearrangement uses TRBV5-1 and TRBJ2-1; no clear D. Trimming took 2 bases from V and 5 from J, leaving 8 bases between them. The CDR3 consists of 13 residues. Germline CDR1 is SGHRS and CDR2 is YFSETQ. The CDR3 bases are TGCGCCAGCAGCTTACTGTGGAACAATGAGCAGTTCTTC. This translates into CASSLLWNNEQFF.

This clone is a singleton in its sample. CDR3 coding DNA: TGTGCCAGCAGTTTTTCCAGGGGGGAGCGGGACCACGAGCAGTACTTC. Its protein product is CASSFSRGERDHEQYF. V gene TRBV27 combines with J gene TRBJ2-7; either TRBD1 or TRBD2 may fit D (7 bases each). The CDR3 covers 16 residues. Germline loops: CDR1 MNHEY, CDR2 SMNVEV (reference sequence). The V end lost 3 bases, the J end lost 5 bases, and 20 bases lay between the germline ends.

The V and J genes are TRBV6-5 and TRBJ2-3; unclear D gene. CDR1 and CDR2 (germline): MNHEY, SVGAGI. Between the trimmed V and J ends, which lost 2 bases and 2 bases, there was a span of 11 bases. The CDR3 is made up of 15 amino acids. The CDR3 sequence: CASSYGITDTDTQYF. DNA of the CDR3: TGTGCCAGCAGTTACGGGATTACGGACACAGATACGCAGTATTTT.

This chain connects TRBV5-6 to TRBJ2-2, with 8 bases fitting TRBD2. Trimming took 2 bases from V and 5 from J; bases not matched to a gene: 8. CDR3 size: 16 residues. Germline loops: CDR1 SGHDT, CDR2 YYEEEE. CDR3 sequence: CASSFSGLGLTGELFF. CDR3 bases: TGTGCCAGCAGCTTTTCGGGACTAGGGTTGACCGGGGAGCTGTTTTTT.